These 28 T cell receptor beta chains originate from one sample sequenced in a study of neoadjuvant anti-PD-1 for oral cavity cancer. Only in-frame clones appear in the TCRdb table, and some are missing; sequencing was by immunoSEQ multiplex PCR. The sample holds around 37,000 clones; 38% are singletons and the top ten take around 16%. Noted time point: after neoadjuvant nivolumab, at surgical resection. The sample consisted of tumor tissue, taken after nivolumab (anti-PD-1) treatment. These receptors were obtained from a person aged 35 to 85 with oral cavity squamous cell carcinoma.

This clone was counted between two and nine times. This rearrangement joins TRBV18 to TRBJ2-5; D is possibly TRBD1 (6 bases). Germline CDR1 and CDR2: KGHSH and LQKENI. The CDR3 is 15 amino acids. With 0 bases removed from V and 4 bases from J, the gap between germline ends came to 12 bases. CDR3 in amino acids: CASSPPSGARETQYF. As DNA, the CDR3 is TGTGCCAGCTCACCACCGTCAGGGGCCAGAGAGACCCAGTACTTC.

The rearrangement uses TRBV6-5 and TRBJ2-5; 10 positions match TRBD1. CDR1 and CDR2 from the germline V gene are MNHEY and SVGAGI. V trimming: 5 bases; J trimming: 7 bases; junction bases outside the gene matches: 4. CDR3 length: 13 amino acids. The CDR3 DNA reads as TGTGCCAGCAGTAGCGGACAGGGGGGGACCCAGTACTTC. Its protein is CASSSGQGGTQYF.

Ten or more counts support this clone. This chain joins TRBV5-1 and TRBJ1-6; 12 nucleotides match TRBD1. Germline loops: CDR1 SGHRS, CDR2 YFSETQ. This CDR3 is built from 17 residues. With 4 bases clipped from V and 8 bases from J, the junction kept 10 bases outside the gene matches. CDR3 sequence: CASSNRDRGRRDSPLHF. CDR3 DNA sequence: TGCGCCAGCAGCAACCGGGACAGGGGGCGTAGGGATTCACCCCTCCACTTT.

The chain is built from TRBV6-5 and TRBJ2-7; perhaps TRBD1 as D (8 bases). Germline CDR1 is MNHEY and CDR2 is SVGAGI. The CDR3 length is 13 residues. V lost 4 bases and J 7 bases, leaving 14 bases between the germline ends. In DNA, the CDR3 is TGTGCCAGCAGTTCCGGACAGGGAGGGGAGCAGTACTTC. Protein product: CASSSGQGGEQYF.

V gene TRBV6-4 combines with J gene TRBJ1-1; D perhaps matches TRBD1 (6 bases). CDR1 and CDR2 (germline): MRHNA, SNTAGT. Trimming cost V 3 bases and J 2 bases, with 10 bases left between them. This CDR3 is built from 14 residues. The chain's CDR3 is CASSESGVNTEAFF. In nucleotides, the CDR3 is TGTGCCAGCAGTGAGTCAGGGGTCAACACTGAAGCTTTCTTT.

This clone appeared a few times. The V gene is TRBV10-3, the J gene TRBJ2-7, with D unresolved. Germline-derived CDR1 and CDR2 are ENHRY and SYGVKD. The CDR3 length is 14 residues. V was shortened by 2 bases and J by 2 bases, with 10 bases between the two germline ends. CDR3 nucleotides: TGTGCCATCAGTGAGGGTGGCGGCCCCTACGAGCAGTACTTC. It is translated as CAISEGGGPYEQYF.

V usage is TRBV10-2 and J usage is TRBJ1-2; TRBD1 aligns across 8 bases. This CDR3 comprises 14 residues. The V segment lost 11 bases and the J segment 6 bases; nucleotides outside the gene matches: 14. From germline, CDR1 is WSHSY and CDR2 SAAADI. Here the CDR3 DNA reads TGCGCCTCGGATCCGGGGGACAGGTCTAATGGCTACACCTTC. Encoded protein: CASDPGDRSNGYTF.

The CDR3 loop reads CASSLVAVISGANVLTF. For the CDR3, the DNA is TGTGCCAGCAGCTTAGTGGCGGTTATCTCTGGGGCCAACGTCCTGACTTTC. The chain joins TRBV11-2 to TRBJ2-6, with D unresolved. Between the trimmed V and J ends, which lost 1 base and 0 bases, there was a span of 10 bases. The CDR3 extends over 17 amino acids. The V gene's germline CDR1 is SGHAT and CDR2 FQNNGV.

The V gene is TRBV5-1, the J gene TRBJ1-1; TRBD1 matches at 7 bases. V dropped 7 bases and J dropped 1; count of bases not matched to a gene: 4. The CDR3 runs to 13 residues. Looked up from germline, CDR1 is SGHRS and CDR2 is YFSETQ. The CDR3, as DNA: TGCGCCAGCGCCGGACAGGAGAACACTGAAGCTTTCTTT. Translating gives CASAGQENTEAFF. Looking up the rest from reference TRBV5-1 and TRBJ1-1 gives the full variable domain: KAGVTQTPRYLIKTRGQQVTLSCSPISGHRSVSWYQQTPGQGLQFLFEYFSETQRNKGNFPGRFSGRQFSNSRSEMNVSTLELGDSALYLCASAGQENTEAFFGQGTRLTVV.

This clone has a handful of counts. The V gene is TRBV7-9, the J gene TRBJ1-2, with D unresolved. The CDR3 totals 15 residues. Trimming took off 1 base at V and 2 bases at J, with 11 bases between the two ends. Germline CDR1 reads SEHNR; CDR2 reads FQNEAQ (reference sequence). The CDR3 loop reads CASSLVLAANYGYTF. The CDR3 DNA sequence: TGTGCCAGCAGCTTAGTTTTGGCGGCCAACTATGGCTACACCTTC.

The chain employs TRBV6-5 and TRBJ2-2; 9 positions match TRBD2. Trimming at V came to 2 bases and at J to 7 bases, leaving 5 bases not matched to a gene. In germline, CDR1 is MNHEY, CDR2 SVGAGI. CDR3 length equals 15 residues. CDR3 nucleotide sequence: TGTGCCAGCAGTTACGTAGCGGGAGTGATCGGGGAGCTGTTTTTT. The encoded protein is CASSYVAGVIGELFF.

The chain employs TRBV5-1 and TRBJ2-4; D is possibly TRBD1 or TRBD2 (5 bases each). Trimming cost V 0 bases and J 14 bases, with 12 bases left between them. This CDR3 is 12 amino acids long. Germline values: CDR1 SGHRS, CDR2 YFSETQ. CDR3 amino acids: CASSLGRDQKYF. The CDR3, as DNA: TGCGCCAGCAGCTTGGGAAGGGACCAAAAGTACTTC.

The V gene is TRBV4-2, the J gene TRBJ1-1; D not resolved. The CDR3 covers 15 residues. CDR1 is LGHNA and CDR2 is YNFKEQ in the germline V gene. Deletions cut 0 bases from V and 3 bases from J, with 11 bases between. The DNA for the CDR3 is TGTGCCAGCAGCCAAGATTTGGTGACACACACTGAAGCTTTCTTT. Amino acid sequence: CASSQDLVTHTEAFF.

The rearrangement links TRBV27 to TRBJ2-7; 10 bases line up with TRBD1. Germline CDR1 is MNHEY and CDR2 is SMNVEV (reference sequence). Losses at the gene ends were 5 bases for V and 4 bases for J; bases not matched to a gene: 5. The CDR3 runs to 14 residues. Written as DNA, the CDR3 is TGTGCCAGCAGTACCGGGACAGGGGTATACGAGCAGTACTTC. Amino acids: CASSTGTGVYEQYF.

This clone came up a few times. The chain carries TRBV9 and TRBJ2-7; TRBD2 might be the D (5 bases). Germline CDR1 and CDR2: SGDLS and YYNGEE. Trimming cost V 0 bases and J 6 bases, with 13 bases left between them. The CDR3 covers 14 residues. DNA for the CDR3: TGTGCCAGCAGCGTAGGTAGAGGGAAAGGCGAGCAGTACTTC. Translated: CASSVGRGKGEQYF. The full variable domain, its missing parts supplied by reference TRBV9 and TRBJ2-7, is DSGVTQTPKHLITATGQRVTLRCSPRSGDLSVYWYQQSLDQGLQFLIQYYNGEERAKGNILERFSAQQFPDLHSELNLSSLELGDSALYFCASSVGRGKGEQYFGPGTRLTVT.

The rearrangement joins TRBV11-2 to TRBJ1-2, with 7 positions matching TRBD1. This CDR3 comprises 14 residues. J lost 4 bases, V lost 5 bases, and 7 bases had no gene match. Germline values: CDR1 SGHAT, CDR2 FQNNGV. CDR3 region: CASSTWTGTYGYTF. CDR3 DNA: TGTGCCAGCAGCACCTGGACAGGAACCTATGGCTACACCTTC.

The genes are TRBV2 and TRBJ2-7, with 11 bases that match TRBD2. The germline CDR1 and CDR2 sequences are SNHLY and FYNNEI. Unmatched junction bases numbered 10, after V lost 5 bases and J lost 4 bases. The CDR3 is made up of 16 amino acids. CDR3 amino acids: CASSRGRLAGTYEQYF. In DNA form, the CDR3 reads TGTGCCAGCAGTCGGGGGCGACTAGCGGGGACTTACGAGCAGTACTTC.

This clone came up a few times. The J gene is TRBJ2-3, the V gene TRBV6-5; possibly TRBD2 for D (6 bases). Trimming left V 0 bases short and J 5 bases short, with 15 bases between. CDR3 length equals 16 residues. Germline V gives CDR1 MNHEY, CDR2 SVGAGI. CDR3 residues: CASSYSYTRGGDTQYF. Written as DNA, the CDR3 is TGTGCCAGCAGTTACTCGTACACCCGGGGAGGAGATACGCAGTATTTT.

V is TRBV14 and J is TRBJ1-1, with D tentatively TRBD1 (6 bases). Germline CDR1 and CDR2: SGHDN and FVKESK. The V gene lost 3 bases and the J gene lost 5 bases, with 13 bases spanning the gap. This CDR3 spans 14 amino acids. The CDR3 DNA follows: TGTGCCAGCAGCCAGCTCATCAGGGGAACTGAAGCTTTCTTT. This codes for CASSQLIRGTEAFF.

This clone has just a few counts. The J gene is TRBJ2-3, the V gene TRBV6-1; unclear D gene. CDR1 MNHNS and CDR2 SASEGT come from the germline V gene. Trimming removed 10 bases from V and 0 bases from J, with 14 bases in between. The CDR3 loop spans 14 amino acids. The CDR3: CATVPTGSTDTQYF. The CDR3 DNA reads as TGTGCCACCGTGCCGACCGGGAGCACAGATACGCAGTATTTT.

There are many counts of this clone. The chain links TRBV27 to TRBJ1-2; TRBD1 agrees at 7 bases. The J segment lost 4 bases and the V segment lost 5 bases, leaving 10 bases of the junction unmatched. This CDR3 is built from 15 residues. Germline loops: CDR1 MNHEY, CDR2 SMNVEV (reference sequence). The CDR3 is CASSIDRAGIYGYTF. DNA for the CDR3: TGTGCCAGCAGTATCGACAGGGCAGGAATCTATGGCTACACCTTC.

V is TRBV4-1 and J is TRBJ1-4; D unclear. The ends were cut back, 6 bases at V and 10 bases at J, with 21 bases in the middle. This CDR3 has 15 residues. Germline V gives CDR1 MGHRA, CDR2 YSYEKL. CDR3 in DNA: TGCGCCAGCAGGTTTACTTGGCGGGCCCCGGGAAAACTGTTTTTT. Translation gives CASRFTWRAPGKLFF.

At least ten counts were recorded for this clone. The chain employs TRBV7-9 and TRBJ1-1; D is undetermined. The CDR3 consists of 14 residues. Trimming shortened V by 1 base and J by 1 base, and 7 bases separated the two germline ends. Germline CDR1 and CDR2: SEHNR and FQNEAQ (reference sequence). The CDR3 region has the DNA TGTGCCAGCAGCTTAGGGCAGACGAACACTGAAGCTTTCTTT. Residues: CASSLGQTNTEAFF.

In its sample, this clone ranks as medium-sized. CDR3 loop: CASGGTTTSGNTIYF. CDR3 DNA sequence: TGTGCCAGCGGGGGGACAACCACCTCTGGAAACACCATATATTTT. The V and J genes are TRBV6-6 and TRBJ1-3; TRBD1 is a possible D gene (6 bases). Trimming removed 8 bases at V and 0 bases at J, with 14 bases between. Germline loops: CDR1 MNHNY, CDR2 SVGAGI (reference sequence). The CDR3 totals 15 residues.

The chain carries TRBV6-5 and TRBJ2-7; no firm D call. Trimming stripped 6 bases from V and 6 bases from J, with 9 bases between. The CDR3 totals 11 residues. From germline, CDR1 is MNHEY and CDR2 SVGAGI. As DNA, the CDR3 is TGTGCCAGCAGCAAGGGAAGCGAGCAGTACTTC. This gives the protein CASSKGSEQYF.

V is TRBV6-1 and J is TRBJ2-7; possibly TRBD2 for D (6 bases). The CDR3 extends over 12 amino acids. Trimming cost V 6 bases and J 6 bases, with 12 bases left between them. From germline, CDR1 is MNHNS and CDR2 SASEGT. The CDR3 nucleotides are TGTGCCAGCAGGGACGGAGCGGGCGAGCAGTACTTC. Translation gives CASRDGAGEQYF.

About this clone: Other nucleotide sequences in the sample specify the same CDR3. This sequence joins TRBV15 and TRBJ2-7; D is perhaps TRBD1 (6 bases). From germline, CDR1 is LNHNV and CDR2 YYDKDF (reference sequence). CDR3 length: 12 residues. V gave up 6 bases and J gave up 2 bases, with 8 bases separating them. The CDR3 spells CATSGQTYEQYF. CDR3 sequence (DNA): TGTGCCACCAGTGGACAGACCTACGAGCAGTACTTC. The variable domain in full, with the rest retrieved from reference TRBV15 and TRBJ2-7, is DAMVIQNPRYQVTQFGKPVTLSCSQTLNHNVMYWYQQKSSQAPKLLFHYYDKDFNNEADTPDNFQSRRPNTSFCFLDIRSPGLGDTAMYLCATSGQTYEQYFGPGTRLTVT.

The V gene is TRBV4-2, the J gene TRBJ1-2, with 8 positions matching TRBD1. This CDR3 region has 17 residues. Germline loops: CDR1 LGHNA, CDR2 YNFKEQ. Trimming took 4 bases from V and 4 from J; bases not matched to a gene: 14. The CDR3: CASSPQKNSGGTYGYTF. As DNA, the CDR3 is TGTGCCAGCAGCCCACAAAAGAACTCAGGGGGCACCTATGGCTACACCTTC.